Listed here are 25 T cell receptor beta chains from one sample, sequenced in a study of CD8+ T cells in alopecia areata. Reverse transcription of extracted RNA yielded cDNA, which provided the sequencing template. The data were produced by immunoSEQ multiplex PCR, yet TCRdb's version contains in-frame clones alone and is incomplete. Here the sample spans about 200,000 clones, around 64% being singletons. Indicated treatment: oral pan-JAK inhibitor, 5-10 mg twice daily. The input for sequencing was CD4+ T cells sorted from blood, taken around week 50, from a patient treated with tofacitinib. The receptors here all came from a human donor with alopecia areata.

This clone was seen at least ten times. V and J are TRBV2 and TRBJ1-5, with D unclear. Germline V gives CDR1 SNHLY, CDR2 FYNNEI. Trimming stripped 5 bases from V and 3 bases from J, with 11 bases between. CDR3 length equals 14 residues. The CDR3 DNA reads as TGTGCCAGCAGTAAAGGCCCTTACAATCAGCCCCAGCATTTT. Amino acids: CASSKGPYNQPQHF.

This clone was seen a single time. The chain recombines TRBV30 with TRBJ1-6; 7 nucleotides agree with TRBD1. After removal of 0 bases from V and 10 bases from J, the junction contained 6 bases not matched to a gene. The CDR3 runs to 14 residues. Germline CDR1 GTSNPN, CDR2 SVGIG (reference sequence). In nucleotides, the CDR3 is TGTGCCTGGAGTGTCGAGCAGGGGGACTCACCCCTCCACTTT. Its protein product is CAWSVEQGDSPLHF.

The chain carries TRBV6-5 and TRBJ1-2, with D perhaps TRBD1 (5 bases). Germline CDR1 and CDR2: MNHEY and SVGAGI. The V end was cut by 6 bases, the J end by 8 bases, with 19 bases between. The CDR3 is 14 amino acids. The CDR3 DNA sequence: TGTGCCAGCAGCGAACCGGGACGGTCAAAGGGCTACACCTTC. Its translation is CASSEPGRSKGYTF.

This clone has a count of ten or more. DNA for the CDR3: TGTGCCATCAGCACTACCTCGGGGGACAGGGGCTACGAGCAGTACTTC. It specifies CAISTTSGDRGYEQYF. This chain links TRBV10-3 with TRBJ2-7; 10 nucleotides agree with TRBD1. CDR1 is ENHRY and CDR2 is SYGVKD in the germline V gene. After removal of 6 bases from V and 3 bases from J, the junction contained 11 bases not matched to a gene. This CDR3 has 16 amino acids.

The rearrangement links TRBV30 to TRBJ2-7; unclear D gene. Trimming took 0 bases from V and 6 from J, leaving 6 bases between them. The CDR3 is made up of 11 amino acids. Germline V gene sequence: CDR1 GTSNPN, CDR2 SVGIG (reference sequence). CDR3 sequence: CAWSVESEQYF. The CDR3 bases are TGTGCCTGGAGTGTAGAGAGCGAGCAGTACTTC.

The chain combines TRBV30 with TRBJ2-2; TRBD1 matches 9 bases. The junction had 11 bases not matched to a gene; V was cut back by 4 bases and J by 8 bases. In germline, CDR1 is GTSNPN, CDR2 SVGIG (reference sequence). This CDR3 contains 15 residues. The CDR3 DNA follows: TGTGCCTGGACCCCCGGGACAGGGAGGTCTGGGGAGCTGTTTTTT. Translating it yields CAWTPGTGRSGELFF. Full variable domain (missing parts from reference TRBV30 and TRBJ2-2): SQTIHQWPATLVQPVGSPLSLECTVEGTSNPNLYWYRQAAGRGLQLLFYSVGIGQISSEVPQNLSASRPQDRQFILSSKKLLLSDSGFYLCAWTPGTGRSGELFFGEGSRLTVL.

In DNA, the CDR3 is TGTGCCAGCAGCGTAAATACATCACCCCTCCACTTT. Translation gives CASSVNTSPLHF. The rearrangement links TRBV9 to TRBJ1-6; D call uncertain. The CDR3 has 12 amino acids. The V and J ends lost 1 base and 10 bases respectively, with 6 bases between them. CDR1 is SGDLS, CDR2 YYNGEE, per germline.

The chain joins TRBV4-1 to TRBJ1-2; D is possibly TRBD1 (5 bases). Germline assignment: CDR1 MGHRA and CDR2 YSYEKL. V lost 4 bases to trimming and J lost 3 bases, with 15 bases between them. CDR3 size: 15 residues. CDR3 sequence: CASSPEGDPDYGYTF. The CDR3 coding sequence is TGCGCCAGCAGCCCGGAAGGGGATCCGGACTATGGCTACACCTTC.

The table lists this clone with many counts. The rearrangement uses TRBV7-2 and TRBJ2-1, with D tentatively TRBD2 (6 bases). Trimming removed 4 bases at V and 4 bases at J, with 11 bases between. The CDR3 sequence is 14 residues long. The germline V gene has CDR1 SGHTA and CDR2 FQGNSA. CDR3 sequence: CASSSGLTYNEQFF. DNA of the CDR3: TGTGCCAGCAGCTCCGGACTAACATACAATGAGCAGTTCTTC.

This clone has just a few counts. V gene TRBV25-1 combines with J gene TRBJ1-2, with TRBD1 identical over 10 bases. V lost 4 bases and J lost 4; bases outside the gene matches: 9. The CDR3 length is 16 residues. Germline CDR1 MGHDK, CDR2 SYGVNS. The CDR3 is CASSGQGAGAVYGYTF. CDR3 in DNA: TGTGCCAGCAGTGGACAGGGGGCGGGAGCCGTCTATGGCTACACCTTC.

The rearrangement uses TRBV7-9 and TRBJ1-6, with D maybe TRBD1 (6 bases). The CDR3 runs to 14 residues. Trimming removed 4 bases from V and 8 bases from J, with 12 bases in between. Germline CDR1 and CDR2: SEHNR and FQNEAQ (reference sequence). In DNA form, the CDR3 reads TGTGCCAGCAGCTCCACCAGGGGTGATTCACCCCTCCACTTT. This translates into CASSSTRGDSPLHF.

This clone was detected many times. This sequence joins TRBV6-5 and TRBJ2-7, with TRBD1 as a possible D gene (5 bases). V was pared by 6 bases and J by 2 bases, with 14 bases between. This CDR3 is built from 14 residues. From germline, CDR1 is MNHEY and CDR2 SVGAGI. The CDR3 nucleotides read TGTGCCAGCAGACCTCCCGGACAAGCCTACGAGCAGTACTTC. Translating gives CASRPPGQAYEQYF.

This clone appeared a few times. V usage is TRBV18 and J usage is TRBJ2-6; either TRBD1 or TRBD2 may fit D (5 bases each). The CDR3 has 17 residues. V lost 6 bases to trimming and J lost 0 bases, with 15 bases between them. CDR1 and CDR2 from the germline V gene are KGHSH and LQKENI. The CDR3 coding sequence is TGTGCCAGCTCGGAAAGGGACCGTCACTCTGGGGCCAACGTCCTGACTTTC. Translated, it gives CASSERDRHSGANVLTF.

The chain combines TRBV30 with TRBJ1-1, with TRBD1 matching 8 bases. Per germline, CDR1 GTSNPN and CDR2 SVGIG (reference sequence). The CDR3 is 14 amino acids. Unmatched junction bases numbered 8, after V lost 4 bases and J lost 4 bases. The DNA for the CDR3 is TGTGCCTGGAAGATTGGACAGGGACGCACTGAAGCTTTCTTT. Encoded protein: CAWKIGQGRTEAFF. Combining the CDR3 with reference TRBV30 and TRBJ1-1 gives the whole variable domain SQTIHQWPATLVQPVGSPLSLECTVEGTSNPNLYWYRQAAGRGLQLLFYSVGIGQISSEVPQNLSASRPQDRQFILSSKKLLLSDSGFYLCAWKIGQGRTEAFFGQGTRLTVV.

V gene TRBV30 combines with J gene TRBJ2-5; possibly TRBD2 for D (6 bases). The CDR3 has 14 amino acids. CDR1 is GTSNPN, CDR2 SVGIG, per germline (reference sequence). Trimming pared 1 base from V and 5 bases from J, leaving 14 bases between. The CDR3: CAWSEGWGRETQYF. CDR3 sequence (DNA): TGTGCCTGGAGTGAAGGATGGGGGAGGGAGACCCAGTACTTC.

The chain joins TRBV2 to TRBJ2-7; D is ambiguous. The CDR3 is 12 amino acids. V was shortened by 6 bases and J by 5 bases, with 11 bases between the two germline ends. Germline V lookup: CDR1 SNHLY, CDR2 FYNNEI. The CDR3 DNA sequence: TGTGCCAGCAGGTATTTAGACCACGAGCAGTACTTC. Translated, it gives CASRYLDHEQYF. Complete variable domain (other parts from reference TRBV2 and TRBJ2-7): EPEVTQTPSHQVTQMGQEVILRCVPISNHLYFYWYRQILGQKVEFLVSFYNNEISEKSEIFDDQFSVERPDGSNFTLKIRSTKLEDSAMYFCASRYLDHEQYFGPGTRLTVT.

This chain's CDR3 is CAKSPGQGYEQYF. The DNA for the CDR3 is TGTGCCAAGTCGCCGGGACAGGGGTACGAGCAGTACTTC. V usage is TRBV2 and J usage is TRBJ2-7, with 10 bases aligning to TRBD1. Germline V CDR1 and CDR2: SNHLY, FYNNEI. This CDR3 is 13 amino acids long. The ends lost 10 bases at V and 4 bases at J; junction bases unmatched: 7.

The chain carries TRBV2 and TRBJ2-7; 7 bases fit TRBD2. Germline CDR1 SNHLY, CDR2 FYNNEI. V shed 3 bases, J shed 1 base, and the junction held 3 bases outside the gene matches. The CDR3 contains 14 residues. Here the CDR3 DNA reads TGTGCCAGCAGTGACGGGGGGTTTTCCTACGAGCAGTACTTC. It specifies CASSDGGFSYEQYF.

The chain joins TRBV11-3 to TRBJ2-7, with D unresolved. The V gene lost 1 base and the J gene lost 1 base, with 11 bases spanning the gap. This CDR3 comprises 15 residues. Germline assignment: CDR1 SGHNT and CDR2 YENEEA. The CDR3 sequence: CASSLVAVLSYEQYF. CDR3 DNA: TGTGCCAGCAGCTTAGTGGCAGTCCTTTCCTACGAGCAGTACTTC.

The gene calls are TRBV5-1 and TRBJ1-5, with D tentatively TRBD1 (5 bases). The CDR3 extends over 14 amino acids. V was trimmed by 4 bases and J by 7 bases, leaving 15 bases between them. In germline, CDR1 is SGHRS, CDR2 YFSETQ. This CDR3 is CASSRWGGDQPQHF. CDR3 bases: TGCGCCAGCAGCAGATGGGGAGGGGACCAGCCCCAGCATTTT.

The chain recombines TRBV29-1 with TRBJ2-3; TRBD2 matches 12 bases. CDR3 size: 16 residues. With 4 bases clipped from V and 2 bases from J, the junction kept 7 bases outside the gene matches. The germline gives CDR1 SQVTM, CDR2 ANQGSEA. The CDR3 protein is CSVGITSGGYTDTQYF. The CDR3 region has the DNA TGCAGCGTTGGAATTACTAGCGGGGGGTACACAGATACGCAGTATTTT.

The chain recombines TRBV9 with TRBJ1-6, with unresolved D. Trimming removed 0 bases at V and 8 bases at J, with 9 bases between. Looked up from germline, CDR1 is SGDLS and CDR2 is YYNGEE. The CDR3 is made up of 14 amino acids. For the CDR3, the DNA is TGTGCCAGCAGCGTAGCCGGGGTGGATTCACCCCTCCACTTT. Translated, it gives CASSVAGVDSPLHF.

The table lists this clone with a count of one. The rearrangement joins TRBV30 to TRBJ1-2; D call uncertain. CDR1 is GTSNPN and CDR2 is SVGIG in the germline V gene (reference sequence). The CDR3 is made up of 11 amino acids. Trimming took off 5 bases at V and 5 bases at J, with 9 bases between the two ends. CDR3 DNA: TGTGCCTGGCAAACAGCGTATGGCTACACCTTC. This gives the protein CAWQTAYGYTF.

The rearrangement links TRBV30 to TRBJ2-3, with 7 bases that match TRBD2. After removal of 2 bases from V and 1 base from J, the junction contained 3 bases not matched to a gene. Germline assignment: CDR1 GTSNPN and CDR2 SVGIG (reference sequence). CDR3 length equals 14 residues. The CDR3 nucleotides are TGTGCCTGGAGTAGCCGGGGGGGCACAGATACGCAGTATTTT. Its translation is CAWSSRGGTDTQYF.

This chain joins TRBV5-1 and TRBJ2-7; D is ambiguous. The CDR3 covers 13 residues. The germline gives CDR1 SGHRS, CDR2 YFSETQ. The germline V and J ends were trimmed by 0 bases and 3 bases, with 7 bases remaining between them. CDR3 nucleotides: TGCGCCAGCAGCTTGGATCCCCACTACGAGCAGTACTTC. Translated, it gives CASSLDPHYEQYF. Together with reference TRBV5-1 and TRBJ2-7, the CDR3 gives the full variable domain: KAGVTQTPRYLIKTRGQQVTLSCSPISGHRSVSWYQQTPGQGLQFLFEYFSETQRNKGNFPGRFSGRQFSNSRSEMNVSTLELGDSALYLCASSLDPHYEQYFGPGTRLTVT.